Below, 14 T cell receptor beta chains from the same sample are listed, as sequenced in a study of PD-1 blockade in classical Hodgkin lymphoma. Assay: immunoSEQ multiplex PCR; the TCRdb copy retains only in-frame clones and omits some. The data show 46,000 or so clones, with 73% seen just once and about 11% held by the top ten. Every patient was affected by relapse after autologous stem cell transplantation, while exposure to brentuximab vedotin was not uniform. Sequenced here: peripheral blood mononuclear cells (PBMCs), sampled at baseline. These receptors all stem from a human donor with classical Hodgkin lymphoma.

The chain employs TRBV5-1 and TRBJ2-1; TRBD2 matches 14 bases. The CDR3 length is 15 residues. V was pared by 4 bases and J by 9 bases, with 6 bases of the junction left unmatched. The germline V gene has CDR1 SGHRS and CDR2 YFSETQ. CDR3: CASSPGTSGSGEQFF. CDR3 bases: TGCGCCAGCAGCCCAGGGACTAGCGGGAGTGGTGAGCAGTTCTTC.

V gene TRBV27 combines with J gene TRBJ1-5; D call uncertain. This CDR3 spans 13 amino acids. Per the germline V gene, CDR1 is MNHEY and CDR2 is SMNVEV (reference sequence). Trimming removed 2 bases at V and 3 bases at J, with 5 bases between. CDR3 sequence reads: CASSLGHNQPQHF. The CDR3 nucleotides are TGTGCCAGCAGTTTAGGGCACAATCAGCCCCAGCATTTT.

This clone showed up just a few times. The V call is TRBV20-1, the J call TRBJ1-1, with D hard to call. Trimming removed 4 bases at V and 7 bases at J, with 7 bases between. CDR1 is DFQATT, CDR2 SNEGSKA, per germline (reference sequence). The CDR3 sequence is 10 residues long. The CDR3 here is CSATENEAFF. The CDR3 DNA reads TGCAGTGCTACGGAGAATGAAGCTTTCTTT.

The rearrangement uses TRBV5-1 and TRBJ1-2; TRBD1 matches 8 bases. The V segment lost 2 bases and the J segment 5 bases; nucleotides outside the gene matches: 11. Germline loops: CDR1 SGHRS, CDR2 YFSETQ. This CDR3 contains 16 residues. CDR3 nucleotides: TGCGCCAGCAGCTTATCCTTATCCGGGACAGGATATGGCTACACCTTC. Residues: CASSLSLSGTGYGYTF.

The V and J genes are TRBV28 and TRBJ1-2; 7 bases are shared with TRBD1. The ends lost 4 bases at V and 4 bases at J; junction bases unmatched: 0. Germline CDR1 reads MDHEN; CDR2 reads SYDVKM. The CDR3 has 12 amino acids. CDR3 loop: CASSWTGYGYTF. CDR3 nucleotide sequence: TGTGCCAGCAGTTGGACAGGCTATGGCTACACCTTC.

The CDR3 spells CASSFQGAGYEQYF. The CDR3 DNA reads as TGTGCCAGCAGTTTTCAGGGGGCTGGGTACGAGCAGTACTTC. V usage is TRBV28 and J usage is TRBJ2-7, with 8 bases matching TRBD1. CDR1 and CDR2 (germline): MDHEN, SYDVKM. Unmatched junction bases numbered 5, after V lost 3 bases and J lost 4 bases. CDR3 length: 14 residues.

The chain uses TRBV19 and TRBJ1-1; D not certain. This CDR3 region has 15 residues. The germline V gene has CDR1 LNHDA and CDR2 SQIVND (reference sequence). The V gene lost 4 bases and the J gene lost 4 bases, with 16 bases spanning the gap. In DNA form, the CDR3 reads TGTGCCAGTAGTAGCACGGACGTCTGGGGCACTGAAGCTTTCTTT. Protein: CASSSTDVWGTEAFF.

The gene calls are TRBV4-1 and TRBJ2-3; the match to TRBD2 covers 8 bases. Losses at the gene ends were 4 bases for V and 1 base for J; bases not matched to a gene: 4. The CDR3 runs to 15 residues. Germline-derived CDR1 and CDR2 are MGHRA and YSYEKL. The CDR3 DNA sequence: TGCGCCAGCAGCCCCTCAGCGGGGGGCACAGATACGCAGTATTTT. Amino acids: CASSPSAGGTDTQYF.

This rearrangement joins TRBV2 to TRBJ1-2, with 9 bases lining up with TRBD1. This CDR3 contains 16 residues. Germline V gene lookup returns CDR1 SNHLY and CDR2 FYNNEI. V lost 6 bases, J lost 4 bases, and 12 bases stayed unmatched. The CDR3 DNA follows: TGTGCCAGCAGCCCTCCCACGGGGACAGGGACCTATGGCTACACCTTC. It codes for CASSPPTGTGTYGYTF.

This chain connects TRBV13 to TRBJ1-1; TRBD1 agrees at 10 bases. The CDR3 contains 13 residues. Germline CDR1 and CDR2: PRHDT and FYEKMQ (reference sequence). V dropped 4 bases and J dropped 5; count of bases not matched to a gene: 1. The CDR3 coding sequence is TGTGCCAGCAGCTGGGGACAGGGGACTGAAGCTTTCTTT. This gives the protein CASSWGQGTEAFF.

The chain combines TRBV6-5 with TRBJ2-7; no firm D call. From germline, CDR1 is MNHEY and CDR2 SVGAGI. This CDR3 comprises 14 residues. V was cut by 11 bases and J by 0 bases, with 17 bases left in between. CDR3 nucleotide sequence: TGTGCCGGCCGCCCGGGTCCTAGCTCCTACGAGCAGTACTTC. Protein product: CAGRPGPSSYEQYF.

Points on this clone: Possible read error: a much larger clone is one base away. The chain couples TRBV5-3 to TRBJ1-3; 7 positions agree with TRBD1. TRBV5-3 is an ORF; its function is uncertain. The CDR3 contains 15 residues. The CDR3 spells CASSRPDRRGNTLYF. The CDR3, as DNA: TGTGCCAGCAGCCGGCCGGACAGGCGGGGAAACACCTTATATTTT.

V is TRBV29-1 and J is TRBJ2-5; 16 nucleotides align to TRBD2. Germline V gene sequence: CDR1 SQVTM, CDR2 ANQGSEA. The CDR3 is 16 residues long. Unmatched junction bases numbered 7, after V lost 4 bases and J lost 5 bases. Written as DNA, the CDR3 is TGCAGCGTTGGGGGACTAGCGGGAGGGAATTGGGAGACCCAGTACTTC. This translates into CSVGGLAGGNWETQYF.

This chain connects TRBV6-1 to TRBJ2-2; no clear D. This CDR3 is built from 12 residues. The germline gives CDR1 MNHNS, CDR2 SASEGT. The V gene lost 6 bases and the J gene lost 7 bases, with 9 bases spanning the gap. CDR3 DNA: TGTGCCAGCAGCCTCGAGAGCGGGGAGCTGTTTTTT. This encodes CASSLESGELFF.